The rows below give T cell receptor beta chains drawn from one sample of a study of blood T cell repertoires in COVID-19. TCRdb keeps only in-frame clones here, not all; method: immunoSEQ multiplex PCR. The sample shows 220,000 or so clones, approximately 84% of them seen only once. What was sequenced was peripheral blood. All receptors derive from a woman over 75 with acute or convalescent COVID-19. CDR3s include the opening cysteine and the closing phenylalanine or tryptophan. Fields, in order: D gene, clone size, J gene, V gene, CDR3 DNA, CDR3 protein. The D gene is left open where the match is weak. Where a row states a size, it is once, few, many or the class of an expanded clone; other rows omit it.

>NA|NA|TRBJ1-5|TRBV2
TGTGCCAGCAGTAAACAGGGCGTGAGCAATCAGCCCCAGCATTTT
CASSKQGVSNQPQHF
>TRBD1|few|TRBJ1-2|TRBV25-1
TGTGCCAGCAGTCGGGACAGGGTGGGCTACACCTTC
CASSRDRVGYTF
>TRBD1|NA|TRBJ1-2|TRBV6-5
TGTGCCAGCAGGGCCGGGACAGGGAGTAATGGCTACACCTTC
CASRAGTGSNGYTF
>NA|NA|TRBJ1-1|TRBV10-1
TGCGCCAGCATATCCCCGGGGGACACTGAAGCTTTCTTT
CASISPGDTEAFF
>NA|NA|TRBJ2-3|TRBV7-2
TGTGCCAGCAGCTGGGACTTATCAGATACGCAGTATTTT
CASSWDLSDTQYF
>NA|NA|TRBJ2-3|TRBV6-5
TGTGCCAGCAGTCCCCGACCTGAGGGAGATACGCAGTATTTT
CASSPRPEGDTQYF
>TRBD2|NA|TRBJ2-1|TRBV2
TGTGCCAGCAGGGGCGCTCCTGCCGGGACTAGCTACAATGAGCAGTTCTTC
CASRGAPAGTSYNEQFF
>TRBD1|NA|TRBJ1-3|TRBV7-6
TGTGCCAGCAGCTCTACAGGGGGCTCTGGAAACACCATATATTTT
CASSSTGGSGNTIYF
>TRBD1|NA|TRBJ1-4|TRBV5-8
TGTGCCAGCAGCCGCGGACAGGGTATTCCTAATGAAAAACTGTTTTTT
CASSRGQGIPNEKLFF
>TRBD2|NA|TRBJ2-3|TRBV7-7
TGTGCCAGCAGCCCCTCGACTAGCGGGGCAGATACGCAGTATTTT
CASSPSTSGADTQYF
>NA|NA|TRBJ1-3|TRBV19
TGTGCCAGTAGTATGACTCCTTCAAACACCATATATTTT
CASSMTPSNTIYF
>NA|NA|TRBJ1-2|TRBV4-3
TGCGCCAGCAGCCAAGGGGGTTGGAGGGCAGGAAACTATGGCTACACCTTC
CASSQGGWRAGNYGYTF
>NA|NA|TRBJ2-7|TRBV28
TGTGCCAGCACCAGATCGGGAGCCATCTCCTACGAGCAGTACTTC
CASTRSGAISYEQYF
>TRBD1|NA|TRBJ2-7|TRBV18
TGTGCCAGCTCACCTGAACGGACAGGGAATTACGAGCAGTACTTC
CASSPERTGNYEQYF
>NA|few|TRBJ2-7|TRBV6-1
TGTGCCAGCAGTGAAGCAGCCTCCTACGAGCAGTACTTC
CASSEAASYEQYF
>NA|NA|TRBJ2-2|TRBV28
TGTGCCAGCAGTCAAACTACCGGGGAGCTGTTTTTT
CASSQTTGELFF